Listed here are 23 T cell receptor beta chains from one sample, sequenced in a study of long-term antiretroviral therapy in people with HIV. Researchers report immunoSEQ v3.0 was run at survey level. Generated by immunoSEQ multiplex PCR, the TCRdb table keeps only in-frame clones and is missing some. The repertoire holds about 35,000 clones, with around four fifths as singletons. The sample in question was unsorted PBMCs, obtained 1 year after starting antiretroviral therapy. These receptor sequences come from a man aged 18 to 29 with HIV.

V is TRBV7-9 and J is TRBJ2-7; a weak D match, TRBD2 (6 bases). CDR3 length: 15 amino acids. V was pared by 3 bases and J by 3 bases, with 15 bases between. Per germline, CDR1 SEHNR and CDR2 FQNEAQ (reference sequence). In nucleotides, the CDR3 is TGTGCCAGCAGCTTCGTTGCCGGGAGACTCTACGAGCAGTACTTC. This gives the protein CASSFVAGRLYEQYF.

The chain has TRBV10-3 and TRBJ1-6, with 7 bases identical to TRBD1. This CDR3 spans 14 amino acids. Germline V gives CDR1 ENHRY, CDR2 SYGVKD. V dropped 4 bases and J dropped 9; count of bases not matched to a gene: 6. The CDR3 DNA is TGTGCCATCAGTGTGGAGGGGGCTGGTTCACCCCTCCACTTT. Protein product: CAISVEGAGSPLHF.

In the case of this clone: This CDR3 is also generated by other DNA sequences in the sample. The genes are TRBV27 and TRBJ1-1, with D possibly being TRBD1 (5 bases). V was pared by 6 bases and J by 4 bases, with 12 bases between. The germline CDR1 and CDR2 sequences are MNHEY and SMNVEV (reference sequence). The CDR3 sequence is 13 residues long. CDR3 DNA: TGTGCCAGCAGCCTGGGGGGTGGCACTGAAGCTTTCTTT. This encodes CASSLGGGTEAFF.

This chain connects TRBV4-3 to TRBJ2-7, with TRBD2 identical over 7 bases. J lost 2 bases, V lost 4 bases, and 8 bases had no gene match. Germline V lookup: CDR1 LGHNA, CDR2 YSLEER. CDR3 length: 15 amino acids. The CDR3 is CASSRGGGMAYEQYF. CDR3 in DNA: TGCGCCAGCAGCCGGGGGGGAGGGATGGCCTACGAGCAGTACTTC.

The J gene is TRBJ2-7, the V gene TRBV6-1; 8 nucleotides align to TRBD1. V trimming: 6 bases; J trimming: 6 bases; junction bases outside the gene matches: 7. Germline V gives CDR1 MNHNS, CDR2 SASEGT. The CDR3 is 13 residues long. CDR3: CASRTGVTGEQYF. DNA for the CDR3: TGTGCCAGCAGGACAGGGGTCACGGGCGAGCAGTACTTC.

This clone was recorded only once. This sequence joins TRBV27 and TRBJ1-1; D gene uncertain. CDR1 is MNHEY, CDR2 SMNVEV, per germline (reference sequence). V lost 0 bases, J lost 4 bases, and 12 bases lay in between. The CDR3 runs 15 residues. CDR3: CASSLSGKSGTEAFF. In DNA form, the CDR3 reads TGTGCCAGCAGTTTATCAGGGAAGTCGGGCACTGAAGCTTTCTTT.

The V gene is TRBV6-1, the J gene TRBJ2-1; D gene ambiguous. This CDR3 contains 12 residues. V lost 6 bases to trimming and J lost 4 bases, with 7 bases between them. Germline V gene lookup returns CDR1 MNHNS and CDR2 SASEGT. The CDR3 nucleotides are TGTGCCAGCAGATTAGAGTACAATGAGCAGTTCTTC. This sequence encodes CASRLEYNEQFF.

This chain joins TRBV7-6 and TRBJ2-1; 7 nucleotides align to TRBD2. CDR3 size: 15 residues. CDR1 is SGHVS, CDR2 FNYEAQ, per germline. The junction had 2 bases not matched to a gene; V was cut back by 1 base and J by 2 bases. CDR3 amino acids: CASSLGGGTYNEQFF. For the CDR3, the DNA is TGTGCCAGCAGCTTAGGCGGGGGTACCTACAATGAGCAGTTCTTC.

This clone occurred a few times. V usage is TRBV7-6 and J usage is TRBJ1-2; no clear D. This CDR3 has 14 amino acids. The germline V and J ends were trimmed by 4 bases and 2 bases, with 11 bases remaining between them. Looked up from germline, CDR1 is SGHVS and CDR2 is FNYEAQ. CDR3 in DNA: TGTGCCAGCAGCTCCTCGTCCGGAAACTATGGCTACACCTTC. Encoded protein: CASSSSSGNYGYTF.

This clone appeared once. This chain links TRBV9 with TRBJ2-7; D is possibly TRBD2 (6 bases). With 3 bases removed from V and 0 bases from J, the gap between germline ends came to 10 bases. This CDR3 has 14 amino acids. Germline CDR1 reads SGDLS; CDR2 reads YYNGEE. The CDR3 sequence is CASSAPGSSYEQYF. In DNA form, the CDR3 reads TGTGCCAGCAGCGCTCCCGGGAGCTCCTACGAGCAGTACTTC.

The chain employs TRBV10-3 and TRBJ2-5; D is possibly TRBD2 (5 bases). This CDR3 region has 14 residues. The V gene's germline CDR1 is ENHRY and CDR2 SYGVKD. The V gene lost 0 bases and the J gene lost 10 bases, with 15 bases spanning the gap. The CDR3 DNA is TGTGCCATCAGTGAGTCGGGAGCTCCTCAGGACCAGTACTTC. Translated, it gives CAISESGAPQDQYF.

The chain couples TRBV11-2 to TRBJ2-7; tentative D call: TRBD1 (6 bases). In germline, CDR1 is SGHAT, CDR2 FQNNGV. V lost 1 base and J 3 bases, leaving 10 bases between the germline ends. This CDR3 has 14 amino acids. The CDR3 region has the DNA TGTGCCAGCAGCTTAGCCCAGGGGAGCTACGAGCAGTACTTC. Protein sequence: CASSLAQGSYEQYF.

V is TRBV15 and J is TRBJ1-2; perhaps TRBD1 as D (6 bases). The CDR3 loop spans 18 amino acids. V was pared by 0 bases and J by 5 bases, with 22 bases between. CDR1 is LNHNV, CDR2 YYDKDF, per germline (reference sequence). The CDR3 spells CATSRDRSGALGVYGYTF. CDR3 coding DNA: TGTGCCACCAGCAGAGATCGTTCAGGGGCCTTAGGGGTTTATGGCTACACCTTC.

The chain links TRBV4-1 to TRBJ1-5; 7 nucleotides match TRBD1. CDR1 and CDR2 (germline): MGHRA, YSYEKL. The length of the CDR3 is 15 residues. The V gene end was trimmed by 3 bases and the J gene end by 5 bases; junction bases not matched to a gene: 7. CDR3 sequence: CASSHETGTHQPQHF. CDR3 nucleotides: TGCGCCAGCAGCCATGAGACAGGGACCCATCAGCCCCAGCATTTT.

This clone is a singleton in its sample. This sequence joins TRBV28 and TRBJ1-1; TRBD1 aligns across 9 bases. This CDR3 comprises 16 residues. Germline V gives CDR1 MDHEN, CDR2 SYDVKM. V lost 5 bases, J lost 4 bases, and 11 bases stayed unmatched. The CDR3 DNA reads TGTGCCAGCAGTCCAATAGACAGGGGGGTTGTCACTGAAGCTTTCTTT. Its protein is CASSPIDRGVVTEAFF.

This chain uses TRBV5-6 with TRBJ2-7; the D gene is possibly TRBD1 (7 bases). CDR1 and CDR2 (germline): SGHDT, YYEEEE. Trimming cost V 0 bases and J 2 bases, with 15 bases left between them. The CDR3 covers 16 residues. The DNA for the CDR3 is TGTGCCAGCAGCTTGGACAGGGGAGGTTCGGCCTACGAGCAGTACTTC. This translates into CASSLDRGGSAYEQYF.

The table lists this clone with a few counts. The CDR3, as DNA: TGTGCCAGCAGTTTCCTCACAGATTCCTACGAGCAGTACTTC. Its translation: CASSFLTDSYEQYF. The chain uses TRBV28 and TRBJ2-7; D gene ambiguous. Trimming left V 3 bases short and J 1 base short, with 10 bases between. This CDR3 contains 14 residues. Per the germline V gene, CDR1 is MDHEN and CDR2 is SYDVKM.

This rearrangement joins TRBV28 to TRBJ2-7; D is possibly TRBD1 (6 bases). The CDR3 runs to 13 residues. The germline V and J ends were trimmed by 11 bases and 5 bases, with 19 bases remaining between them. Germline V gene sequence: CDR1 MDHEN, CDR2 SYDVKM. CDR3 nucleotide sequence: TGTGCCGGCCGGGGACAACTCAGAAACGAGCAGTACTTC. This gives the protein CAGRGQLRNEQYF.

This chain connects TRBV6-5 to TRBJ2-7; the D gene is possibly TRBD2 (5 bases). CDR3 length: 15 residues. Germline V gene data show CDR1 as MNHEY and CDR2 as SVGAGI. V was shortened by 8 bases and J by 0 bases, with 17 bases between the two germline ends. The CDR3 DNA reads TGTGCCAGCTCCAAGCGAGGGCGGAGCTCCTACGAGCAGTACTTC. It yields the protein CASSKRGRSSYEQYF.

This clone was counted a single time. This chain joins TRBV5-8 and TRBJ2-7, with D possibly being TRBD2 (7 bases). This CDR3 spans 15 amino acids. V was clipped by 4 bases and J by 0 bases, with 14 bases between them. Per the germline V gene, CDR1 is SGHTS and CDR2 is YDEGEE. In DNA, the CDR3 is TGTGCCAGCAGCGCTCGGGGGGCCCCCTCCTACGAGCAGTACTTC. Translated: CASSARGAPSYEQYF.

The chain's CDR3 is CASSWDVSGAQETQYF. The CDR3 region has the DNA TGCGCCAGCAGCTGGGATGTTAGCGGGGCCCAAGAGACCCAGTACTTC. The J gene is TRBJ2-5, the V gene TRBV5-1; 8 bases match TRBD2. The CDR3 spans 16 residues. CDR1 and CDR2 from the germline V gene are SGHRS and YFSETQ. After removal of 3 bases from V and 1 base from J, the junction contained 8 bases not matched to a gene.

The CDR3 region is CASSFDSSNYGYTF. In DNA, the CDR3 is TGTGCCAGCAGCTTTGACAGCTCTAACTATGGCTACACCTTC. V usage is TRBV7-9 and J usage is TRBJ1-2; perhaps TRBD1 as D (5 bases). Germline-derived CDR1 and CDR2 are SEHNR and FQNEAQ (reference sequence). V lost 3 bases, J lost 0 bases, and 8 bases lay in between. The CDR3 length is 14 residues.

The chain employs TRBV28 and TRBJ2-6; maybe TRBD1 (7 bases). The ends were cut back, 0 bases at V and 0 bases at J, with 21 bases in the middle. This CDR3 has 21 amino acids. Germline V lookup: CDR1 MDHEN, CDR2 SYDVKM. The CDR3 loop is CASSLWSLAGGPHSGANVLTF. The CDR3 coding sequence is TGTGCCAGCAGTTTATGGAGCCTCGCAGGGGGGCCCCACTCTGGGGCCAACGTCCTGACTTTC.